The clone carrying this T cell receptor beta chain turned up a few times. No antigen is known for it. Then a second PCR, running roughly 7 to 11 cycles, was carried out with a sample-barcoded 5' primer and a J-beta primer mix. MiXCR was run by TCRdb on the 5' RACE reads, yielding one entry per CDR3 protein. The sample carries 1 million to 1.2 million distinct CDR3 sequences, around two fifths recorded once. Per the germline V gene, CDR1 is SGHRS and CDR2 is YFSETQ. The junction had 8 bases not matched to a gene; V was cut back by 4 bases and J by 5 bases. The CDR3 contains 16 residues. These data originate in a study of blood T cells in healthy people across ages. Study-wide results and limits: Estimated diversity that came from one million T cells was considered an underestimate. Naive CD4+ cell counts and diversity both ran higher in long-lived than in aged donors.

The sequence derives from a man aged 18 to 29 in good health. This chain links TRBV5-1 with TRBJ2-3; 12 bases are a match to TRBD1. Sample: blood. This chain's CDR3 is CASSPSGTGGLDTQYF. The CDR3 coding sequence is TGCGCCAGCAGCCCTTCCGGGACAGGGGGCCTAGATACGCAGTATTTT.